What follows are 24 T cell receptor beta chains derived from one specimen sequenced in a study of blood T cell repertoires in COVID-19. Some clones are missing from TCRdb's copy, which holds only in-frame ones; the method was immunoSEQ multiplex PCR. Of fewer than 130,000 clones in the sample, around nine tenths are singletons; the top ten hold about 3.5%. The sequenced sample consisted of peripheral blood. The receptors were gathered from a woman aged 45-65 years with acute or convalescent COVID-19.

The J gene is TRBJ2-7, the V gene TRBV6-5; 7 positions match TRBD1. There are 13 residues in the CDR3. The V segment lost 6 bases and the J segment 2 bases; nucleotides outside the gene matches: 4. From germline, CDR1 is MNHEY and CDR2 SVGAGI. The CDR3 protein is CASRTGSAYEQYF. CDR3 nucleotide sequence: TGTGCCAGCAGGACAGGGAGCGCCTACGAGCAGTACTTC.

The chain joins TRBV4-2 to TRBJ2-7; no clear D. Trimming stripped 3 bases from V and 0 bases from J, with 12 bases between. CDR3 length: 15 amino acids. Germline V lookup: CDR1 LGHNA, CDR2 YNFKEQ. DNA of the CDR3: TGTGCCAGCAGCCAGCAGACTCTGAGCTCCTACGAGCAGTACTTC. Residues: CASSQQTLSSYEQYF.

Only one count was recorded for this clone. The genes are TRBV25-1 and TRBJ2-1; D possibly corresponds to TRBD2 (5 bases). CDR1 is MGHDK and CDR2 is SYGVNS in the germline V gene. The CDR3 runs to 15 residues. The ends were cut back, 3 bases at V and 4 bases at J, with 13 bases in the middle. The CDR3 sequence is CASSDGWESYNEQFF. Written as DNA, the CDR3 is TGTGCCAGCAGTGATGGATGGGAGTCTTACAATGAGCAGTTCTTC.

The CDR3 nucleotides read TGCGCCAGCAGCTTGGGGGGAACCCGGGGCAATGAGCAGTTCTTC. As protein: CASSLGGTRGNEQFF. V usage is TRBV5-1 and J usage is TRBJ2-1; D possibly corresponds to TRBD2 (5 bases). CDR3 size: 15 residues. The germline CDR1 and CDR2 sequences are SGHRS and YFSETQ. The V and J ends lost 0 bases and 6 bases respectively, with 13 bases between them.

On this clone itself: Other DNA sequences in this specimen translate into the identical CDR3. The CDR3 nucleotides read TGTGCCAGCAGCTTAGGCGGATCCTACAATGAGCAGTTCTTC. Protein sequence: CASSLGGSYNEQFF. The rearrangement links TRBV7-9 to TRBJ2-1; D remains ambiguous. Germline V CDR1 and CDR2: SEHNR, FQNEAQ (reference sequence). The V end lost 1 base, the J end lost 1 base, and 5 bases lay between the germline ends. The CDR3 extends over 14 amino acids.

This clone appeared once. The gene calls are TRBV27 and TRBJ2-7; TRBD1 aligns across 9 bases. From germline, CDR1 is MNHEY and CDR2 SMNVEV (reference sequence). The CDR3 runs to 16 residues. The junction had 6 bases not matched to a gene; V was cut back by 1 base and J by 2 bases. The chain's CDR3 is CASSLLRTGEAYEQYF. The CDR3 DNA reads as TGTGCCAGCAGTTTATTGAGGACAGGGGAAGCCTACGAGCAGTACTTC.

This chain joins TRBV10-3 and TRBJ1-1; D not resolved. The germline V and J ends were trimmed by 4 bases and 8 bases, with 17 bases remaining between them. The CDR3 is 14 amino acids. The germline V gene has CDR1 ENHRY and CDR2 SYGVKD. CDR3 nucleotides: TGTGCCATCAGTGGGAACACCCGAGAGGGAGAAGCTTTCTTT. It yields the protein CAISGNTREGEAFF.

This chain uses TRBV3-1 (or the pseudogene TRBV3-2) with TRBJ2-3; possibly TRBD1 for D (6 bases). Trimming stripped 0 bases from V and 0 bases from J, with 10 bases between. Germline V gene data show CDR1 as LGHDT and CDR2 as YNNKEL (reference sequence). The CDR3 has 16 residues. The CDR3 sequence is CASSQEQGYSTDTQYF. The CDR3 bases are TGTGCCAGCAGCCAAGAACAGGGATACAGCACAGATACGCAGTATTTT.

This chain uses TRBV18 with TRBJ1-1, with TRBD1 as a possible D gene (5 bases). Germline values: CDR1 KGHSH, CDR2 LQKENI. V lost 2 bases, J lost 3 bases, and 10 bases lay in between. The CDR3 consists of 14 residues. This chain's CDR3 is CASSPTGGDTEAFF. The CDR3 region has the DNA TGTGCCAGCTCACCAACAGGAGGGGACACTGAAGCTTTCTTT. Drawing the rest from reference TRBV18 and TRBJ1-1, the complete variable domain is NAGVMQNPRHLVRRRGQEARLRCSPMKGHSHVYWYRQLPEEGLKFMVYLQKENIIDESGMPKERFSAEFPKEGPSILRIQQVVRGDSAAYFCASSPTGGDTEAFFGQGTRLTVV.

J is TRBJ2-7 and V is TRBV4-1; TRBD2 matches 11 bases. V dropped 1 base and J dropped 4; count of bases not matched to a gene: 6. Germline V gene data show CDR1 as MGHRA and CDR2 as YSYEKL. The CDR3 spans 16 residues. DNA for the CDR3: TGCGCCAGCAGCCAAGCCATAGCGGGAGGGCGGTACGAGCAGTACTTC. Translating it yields CASSQAIAGGRYEQYF.

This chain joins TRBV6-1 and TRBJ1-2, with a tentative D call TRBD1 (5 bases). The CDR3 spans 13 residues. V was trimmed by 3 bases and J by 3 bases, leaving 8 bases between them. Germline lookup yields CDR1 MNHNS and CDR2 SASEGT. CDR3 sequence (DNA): TGTGCCAGCAGTGACGGGGGGGACTATGGCTACACCTTC. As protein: CASSDGGDYGYTF.

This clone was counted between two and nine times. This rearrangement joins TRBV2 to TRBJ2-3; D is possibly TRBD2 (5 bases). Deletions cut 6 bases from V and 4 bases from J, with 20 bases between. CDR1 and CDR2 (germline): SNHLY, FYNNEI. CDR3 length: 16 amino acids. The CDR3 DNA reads TGTGCCAGCAGGACCTTAGGGCGGGCAACCTCAGATACGCAGTATTTT. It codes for CASRTLGRATSDTQYF.

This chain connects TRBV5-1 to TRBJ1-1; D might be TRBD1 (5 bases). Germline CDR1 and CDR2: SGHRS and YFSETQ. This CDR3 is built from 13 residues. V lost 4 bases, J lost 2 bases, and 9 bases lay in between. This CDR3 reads CASSRQGNTEAFF. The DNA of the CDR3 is TGCGCCAGCAGCCGGCAGGGAAACACTGAAGCTTTCTTT.

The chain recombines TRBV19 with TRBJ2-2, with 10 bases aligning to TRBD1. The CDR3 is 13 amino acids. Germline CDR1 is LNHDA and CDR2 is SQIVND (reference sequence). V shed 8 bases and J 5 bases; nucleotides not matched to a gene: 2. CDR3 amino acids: CASRDRGTGELFF. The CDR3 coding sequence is TGTGCCAGTCGGGACAGGGGTACCGGGGAGCTGTTTTTT.

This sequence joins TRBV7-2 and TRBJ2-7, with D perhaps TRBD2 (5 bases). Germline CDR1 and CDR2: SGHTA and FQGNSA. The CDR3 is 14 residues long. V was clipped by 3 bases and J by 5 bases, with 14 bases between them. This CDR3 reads CASSLSSGLDEQYF. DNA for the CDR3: TGTGCCAGCAGCTTGTCTTCGGGATTGGACGAGCAGTACTTC.

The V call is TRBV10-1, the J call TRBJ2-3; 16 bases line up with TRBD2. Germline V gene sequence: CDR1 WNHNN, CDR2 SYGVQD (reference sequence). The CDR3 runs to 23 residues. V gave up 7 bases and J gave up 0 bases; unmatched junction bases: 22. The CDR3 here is CASKRPGLAGGLCPPPSTDTQYF. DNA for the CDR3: TGCGCCAGCAAACGACCGGGACTAGCGGGAGGGCTCTGTCCACCCCCTAGCACAGATACGCAGTATTTT.

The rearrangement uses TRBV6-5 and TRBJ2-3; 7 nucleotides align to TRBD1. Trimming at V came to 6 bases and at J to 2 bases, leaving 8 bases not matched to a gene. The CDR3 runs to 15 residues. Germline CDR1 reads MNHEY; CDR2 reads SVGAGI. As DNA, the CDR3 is TGTGCCAGCAGCACCCAGGGGGTCACCACAGATACGCAGTATTTT. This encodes CASSTQGVTTDTQYF.

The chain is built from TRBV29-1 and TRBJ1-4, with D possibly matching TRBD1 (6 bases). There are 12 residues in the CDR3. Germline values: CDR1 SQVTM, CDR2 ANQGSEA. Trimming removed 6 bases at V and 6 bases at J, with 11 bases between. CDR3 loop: CSVRQEDEKLFF. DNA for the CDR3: TGCAGCGTCCGACAGGAGGATGAAAAACTGTTTTTT.

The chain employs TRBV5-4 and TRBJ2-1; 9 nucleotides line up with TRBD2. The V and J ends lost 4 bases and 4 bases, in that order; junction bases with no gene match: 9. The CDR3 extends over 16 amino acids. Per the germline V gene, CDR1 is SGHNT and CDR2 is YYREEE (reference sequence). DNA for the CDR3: TGTGCCAGCAGCCCCCGCGTTAGCGGGGGATACAATGAGCAGTTCTTC. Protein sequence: CASSPRVSGGYNEQFF.

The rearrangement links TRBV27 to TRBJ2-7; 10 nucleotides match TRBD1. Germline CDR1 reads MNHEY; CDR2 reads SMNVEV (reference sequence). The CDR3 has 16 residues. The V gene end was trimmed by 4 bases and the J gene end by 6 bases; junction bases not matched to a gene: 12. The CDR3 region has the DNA TGTGCCAGCAGTTCCTGGGGGGACAGGGGCGGGTCCGAGCAGTACTTC. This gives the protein CASSSWGDRGGSEQYF.

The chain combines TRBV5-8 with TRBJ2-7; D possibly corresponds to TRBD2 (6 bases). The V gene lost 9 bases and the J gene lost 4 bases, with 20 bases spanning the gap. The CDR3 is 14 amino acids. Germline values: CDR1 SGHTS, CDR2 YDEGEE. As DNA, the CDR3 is TGTGCCACTATACGGGGGAGGTATCAGTACGAGCAGTACTTC. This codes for CATIRGRYQYEQYF.

The CDR3 DNA reads as TGTGCCAGCAGCTTAACGAGAGACGGGGAGACCCAGTACTTC. Residues: CASSLTRDGETQYF. The chain links TRBV7-2 to TRBJ2-5; no clear D. The germline V gene encodes CDR1 SGHTA and CDR2 FQGNSA. This CDR3 is built from 14 residues. V was cut by 2 bases and J by 5 bases, with 12 bases left in between.

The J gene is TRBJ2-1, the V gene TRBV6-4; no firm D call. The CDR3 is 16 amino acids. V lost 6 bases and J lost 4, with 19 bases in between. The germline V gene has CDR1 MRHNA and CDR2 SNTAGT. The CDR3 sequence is CASRSTAALPYNEQFF. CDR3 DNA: TGTGCCAGCAGATCGACGGCGGCACTACCTTACAATGAGCAGTTCTTC.

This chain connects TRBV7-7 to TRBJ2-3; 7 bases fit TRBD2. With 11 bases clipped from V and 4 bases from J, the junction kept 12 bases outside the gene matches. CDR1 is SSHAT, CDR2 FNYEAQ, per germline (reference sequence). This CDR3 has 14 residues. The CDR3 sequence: CASSRVGGADTQYF. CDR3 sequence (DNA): TGTGCCTCCTCCAGGGTGGGAGGGGCAGATACGCAGTATTTT.